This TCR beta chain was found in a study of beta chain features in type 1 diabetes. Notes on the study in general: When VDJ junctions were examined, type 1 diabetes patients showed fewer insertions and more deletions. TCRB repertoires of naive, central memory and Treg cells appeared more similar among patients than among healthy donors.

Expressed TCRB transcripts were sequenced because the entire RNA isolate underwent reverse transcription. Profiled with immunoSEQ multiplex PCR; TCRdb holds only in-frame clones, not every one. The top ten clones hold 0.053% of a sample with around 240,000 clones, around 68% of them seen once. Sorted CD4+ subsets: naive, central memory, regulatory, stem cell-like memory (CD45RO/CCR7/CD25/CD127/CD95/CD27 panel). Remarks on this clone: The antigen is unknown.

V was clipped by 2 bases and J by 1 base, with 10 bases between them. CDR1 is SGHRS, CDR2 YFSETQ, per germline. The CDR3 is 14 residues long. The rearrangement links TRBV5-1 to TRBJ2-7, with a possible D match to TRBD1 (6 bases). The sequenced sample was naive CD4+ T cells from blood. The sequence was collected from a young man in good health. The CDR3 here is CASSLKGESYEQYF. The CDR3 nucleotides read TGCGCCAGCAGCTTAAAGGGGGAATCCTACGAGCAGTACTTC. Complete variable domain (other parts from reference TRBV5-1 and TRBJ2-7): KAGVTQTPRYLIKTRGQQVTLSCSPISGHRSVSWYQQTPGQGLQFLFEYFSETQRNKGNFPGRFSGRQFSNSRSEMNVSTLELGDSALYLCASSLKGESYEQYFGPGTRLTVT.